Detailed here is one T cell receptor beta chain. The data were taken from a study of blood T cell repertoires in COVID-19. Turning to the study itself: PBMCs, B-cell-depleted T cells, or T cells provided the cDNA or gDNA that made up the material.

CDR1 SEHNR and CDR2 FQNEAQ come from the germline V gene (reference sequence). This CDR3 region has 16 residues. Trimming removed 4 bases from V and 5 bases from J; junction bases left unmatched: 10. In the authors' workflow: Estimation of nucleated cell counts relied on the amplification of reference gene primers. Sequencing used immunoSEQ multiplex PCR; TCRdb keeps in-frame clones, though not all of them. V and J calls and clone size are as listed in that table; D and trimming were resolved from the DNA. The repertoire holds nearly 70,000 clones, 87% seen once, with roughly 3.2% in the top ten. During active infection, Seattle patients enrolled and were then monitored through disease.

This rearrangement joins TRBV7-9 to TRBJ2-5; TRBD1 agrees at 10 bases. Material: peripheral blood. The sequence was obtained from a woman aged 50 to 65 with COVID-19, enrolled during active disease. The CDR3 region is CASSSGDRGGGETQYF. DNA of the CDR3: TGTGCCAGCAGCTCAGGGGACAGGGGAGGAGGGGAGACCCAGTACTTC.